This entry lists 17 T cell receptor beta chains sequenced from one sample in a study of T cell changes during pregnancy in multiple sclerosis. Data came from immunoSEQ multiplex PCR; TCRdb stores just in-frame clones and leaves some out. There are approximately 44,000 clones in the sample; 80% to 95% occur only once, and 0.5% lies in the top ten. The starting material was CD4+ T cells from peripheral blood mononuclear cells, obtained in the second trimester of pregnancy. Source of these receptors: a female donor in good health, enrolled as a control in a pregnancy study.

The rearrangement joins TRBV28 to TRBJ1-4, with D possibly being TRBD1 (5 bases). Germline-derived CDR1 and CDR2 are MDHEN and SYDVKM. The CDR3 extends over 13 amino acids. Trimming left V 7 bases short and J 3 bases short, with 9 bases between. The CDR3 is CASKIRANEKLFF. CDR3 DNA sequence: TGTGCCAGCAAGATCAGGGCTAATGAAAAACTGTTTTTT.

The gene calls are TRBV27 and TRBJ2-5, with 7 positions matching TRBD2. The tail of the sequence fits TRBJ2-7 better, so the J call may be wrong. This CDR3 has 15 residues. Germline CDR1 is MNHEY and CDR2 is SMNVEV (reference sequence). The CDR3 DNA sequence: TGTGCCAGCAGTTTAATGGCTAGCGGTGCTCACGAGCAGTACTTC. Translated: CASSLMASGAHEQYF.

The chain links TRBV5-8 to TRBJ2-2, with 7 positions matching TRBD1. This CDR3 comprises 15 residues. Germline V lookup: CDR1 SGHTS, CDR2 YDEGEE. V shed 3 bases, J shed 4 bases, and the junction held 6 bases outside the gene matches. The CDR3 reads CASSSRTGATGELFF. In nucleotides, the CDR3 is TGTGCCAGCAGCTCACGTACAGGGGCCACCGGGGAGCTGTTTTTT. The full variable domain, in which reference TRBV5-8 and TRBJ2-2 provide the parts outside the CDR3, is EAGVTQSPTHLIKTRGQQATLRCSPISGHTSVYWYQQALGLGLQFLLWYDEGEERNRGNFPPRFSGRQFPNYSSELNVNALELEDSALYLCASSSRTGATGELFFGEGSRLTVL.

The rearrangement uses TRBV5-1 and TRBJ2-2; TRBD2 matches 15 bases. CDR3 length: 17 residues. V was clipped by 4 bases and J by 5 bases; unmatched bases: 6. CDR1 is SGHRS and CDR2 is YFSETQ in the germline V gene. The CDR3 DNA follows: TGCGCCAGCAGCCTTGGACTAGCGGGAGGGCCGACCGGGGAGCTGTTTTTT. It encodes CASSLGLAGGPTGELFF.

The chain is built from TRBV7-9 and TRBJ2-7; 7 bases fit TRBD1. The germline V gene has CDR1 SEHNR and CDR2 FQNEAQ (reference sequence). There are 14 residues in the CDR3. Germline trimming cut 4 bases from V and 6 bases from J; bases unmatched to any gene: 9. Written as DNA, the CDR3 is TGTGCCAGCAGCTCAACGGGGACAGTGCTCGAGCAGTACTTC. Translating it yields CASSSTGTVLEQYF. Supplemented by reference TRBV7-9 and TRBJ2-7, the full variable domain reads DTGVSQNPRHKITKRGQNVTFRCDPISEHNRLYWYRQTLGQGPEFLTYFQNEAQLEKSRLLSDRFSAERPKGSFSTLEIQRTEQGDSAMYLCASSSTGTVLEQYFGPGTRLTVT.

The CDR3 coding sequence is TGTGCCAGTAGTGTCCGACAGGGGGCTACCTACGAGCAGTACTTC. Translation gives CASSVRQGATYEQYF. The gene calls are TRBV19 and TRBJ2-7; 10 nucleotides align to TRBD1. V lost 5 bases to trimming and J lost 2 bases; unmatched junction nucleotides: 6. The CDR3 extends over 15 amino acids. Germline CDR1 LNHDA, CDR2 SQIVND (reference sequence).

V is TRBV5-1 and J is TRBJ1-3, with TRBD1 as a possible D gene (5 bases). CDR3 length: 16 residues. V gave up 4 bases and J gave up 2 bases, with 16 bases separating them. In germline, CDR1 is SGHRS, CDR2 YFSETQ. The CDR3 DNA is TGCGCCAGCAGCAAACTAGCCGGGACGGCTGGAAACACCATATATTTT. Translation: CASSKLAGTAGNTIYF.

The chain links TRBV4-2 to TRBJ1-3; unclear D gene. The germline V gene encodes CDR1 LGHNA and CDR2 YNFKEQ. The CDR3 sequence is 17 residues long. V lost 5 bases and J lost 3, with 20 bases in between. The CDR3 sequence is CASSTLVGGSDGNTIYF. DNA for the CDR3: TGTGCCAGCAGCACTTTAGTCGGAGGGTCGGATGGAAACACCATATATTTT.

The chain couples TRBV28 to TRBJ2-5; TRBD1 matches at 9 bases. Trimming removed 5 bases from V and 4 bases from J; junction bases left unmatched: 5. The germline gives CDR1 MDHEN, CDR2 SYDVKM. This CDR3 region has 14 residues. CDR3 bases: TGTGCCAGCAGTCCTACAGGGGGCATAGAGACCCAGTACTTC. Protein sequence: CASSPTGGIETQYF.

This chain links TRBV11-3 with TRBJ2-7; D might be TRBD2 (5 bases). The CDR3 loop spans 13 amino acids. Germline V CDR1 and CDR2: SGHNT, YENEEA. Trimming took 5 bases from V and 4 from J, leaving 12 bases between them. This chain's CDR3 is CASSHGEGYEQYF. CDR3 bases: TGTGCCAGCAGCCACGGGGAAGGGTACGAGCAGTACTTC. Supplemented by reference TRBV11-3 and TRBJ2-7, the full variable domain reads EAGVVQSPRYKIIEKKQPVAFWCNPISGHNTLYWYLQNLGQGPELLIRYENEEAVDDSQLPKDRFSAERLKGVDSTLKIQPAELGDSAVYLCASSHGEGYEQYFGPGTRLTVT.

On this clone: Other DNA sequences within the sample encode an identical CDR3. The chain employs TRBV5-1 and TRBJ1-1; 7 bases match TRBD1. This CDR3 region has 16 residues. The ends lost 4 bases at V and 6 bases at J; junction bases unmatched: 15. Per germline, CDR1 SGHRS and CDR2 YFSETQ. The CDR3 is CASSPKVQGESAEAFF. The CDR3 DNA is TGCGCCAGCAGCCCTAAGGTCCAGGGGGAGTCGGCTGAAGCTTTCTTT.

V gene TRBV2 combines with J gene TRBJ1-2; D may be TRBD1 (6 bases). CDR1 SNHLY and CDR2 FYNNEI come from the germline V gene. The CDR3 loop spans 14 amino acids. Trimming stripped 3 bases from V and 4 bases from J, with 12 bases between. The CDR3 DNA follows: TGTGCCAGCAGTGATCGGGGGGCCAGCTATGGCTACACCTTC. Protein sequence: CASSDRGASYGYTF.

The rearrangement joins TRBV6-5 to TRBJ1-2; D gene unclear. CDR1 is MNHEY, CDR2 SVGAGI, per germline. V was cut by 7 bases and J by 1 base, with 10 bases left in between. CDR3 size: 13 residues. In nucleotides, the CDR3 is TGTGCCAGCACAAGCACCTTTAACTATGGCTACACCTTC. Its protein is CASTSTFNYGYTF.

V and J are TRBV6-6 and TRBJ2-7; tentatively, D is TRBD1 (6 bases). The CDR3 runs to 16 residues. The germline CDR1 and CDR2 sequences are MNHNY and SVGAGI (reference sequence). Trimming left V 6 bases short and J 6 bases short, with 24 bases between. As DNA, the CDR3 is TGTGCCAGCAGGCGAACGGGACAAGGATCTTGGGTCGAGCAGTACTTC. Amino acid sequence: CASRRTGQGSWVEQYF.

This chain links TRBV7-6 with TRBJ2-6; 7 bases agree with TRBD2. V lost 2 bases, J lost 0 bases, and 7 bases stayed unmatched. The CDR3 is 18 amino acids. CDR1 and CDR2 from the germline V gene are SGHVS and FNYEAQ. CDR3 sequence reads: CASSLLPRGISGANVLTF. In DNA, the CDR3 is TGTGCCAGCAGCTTACTCCCGCGGGGGATCTCTGGGGCCAACGTCCTGACTTTC.

This chain uses TRBV9 with TRBJ2-1, with D possibly being TRBD2 (7 bases). Germline V gene lookup returns CDR1 SGDLS and CDR2 YYNGEE. V lost 3 bases to trimming and J lost 6 bases, with 16 bases between them. The length of the CDR3 is 15 residues. The CDR3 nucleotides are TGTGCCAGCAGCGGGCGGGGGCCCCTGGGCAATGAGCAGTTCTTC. This gives the protein CASSGRGPLGNEQFF.

The V call is TRBV27, the J call TRBJ2-2; a possible D gene is TRBD2 (6 bases). V dropped 5 bases and J dropped 5 bases, with 18 bases sitting between them. Germline CDR1 and CDR2: MNHEY and SMNVEV (reference sequence). This CDR3 region has 16 residues. The CDR3 nucleotides are TGTGCCAGCAGTCTACTAGCCCCCGGCGGGACCGGGGAGCTGTTTTTT. Its protein product is CASSLLAPGGTGELFF.